A selection of T cell receptor beta chains follows, all from one sample in a study of blood T cell repertoires in COVID-19. Libraries were prepared by immunoSEQ multiplex PCR; TCRdb keeps only in-frame clonotypes and omits some of them. This sample has some 130,000 clones, with roughly 78% found just once. The sample consisted of peripheral blood. Source of these receptors: a man aged 60 to 75 with acute or convalescent COVID-19. CDR3s include the opening cysteine and the closing phenylalanine or tryptophan. A D gene is named only where the DNA matches it firmly. Expanded clones get a size class; other rows say once, few or many, or leave the size out.

V: TRBV28
J: TRBJ2-7
size: NA
D: TRBD2
DNA: TGTGCCAGCAGCCTTCGACTAGCGGGAGTCTACGAGCAGTACTTC
CDR3: CASSLRLAGVYEQYF

V: TRBV6-5
J: TRBJ1-2
size: NA
D: NA
DNA: TGTGCCAGCACCCAAACAGACGCTTCCTATGGCTACACCTTC
CDR3: CASTQTDASYGYTF

V: TRBV29-1
J: TRBJ2-7
size: NA
D: TRBD1
DNA: TGCAGCGTTAAGGCTGGGACAGCCTACGAGCAGTACTTC
CDR3: CSVKAGTAYEQYF

V: TRBV5-1
J: TRBJ1-5
size: NA
D: TRBD1
DNA: TGCGCCAGCAGCTTGGGGACAGGGGTCCAGCCCCAGCATTTT
CDR3: CASSLGTGVQPQHF

V: TRBV19
J: TRBJ2-7
size: NA
D: TRBD1
DNA: TGTGCCAGTAGAAGCTCACAGACAGGGGGCGAGCAGTACTTC
CDR3: CASRSSQTGGEQYF

V: TRBV4-3
J: TRBJ1-1
size: few
D: NA
DNA: TGCGCCAGCAGCCAAGGGGCAGCCATGAACACTGAAGCTTTCTTT
CDR3: CASSQGAAMNTEAFF

V: TRBV7-8
J: TRBJ2-2
size: few
D: TRBD2
DNA: TGTGCCAGCAGCTTAGCCGCTAGCGGGATCCCCACCGGGGAGCTGTTTTTT
CDR3: CASSLAASGIPTGELFF

V: TRBV7-2
J: TRBJ2-7
size: few
D: NA
DNA: TGTGCCAGCAGCTCTGTGACAGGATCGACCTACGAGCAGTACTTC
CDR3: CASSSVTGSTYEQYF

V: TRBV5-1
J: TRBJ1-2
size: NA
D: NA
DNA: TGCGCCAGCAGCTTGGGGGGAGAGTATGGCTACACCTTC
CDR3: CASSLGGEYGYTF

V: TRBV4-2
J: TRBJ2-2
size: NA
D: TRBD2
DNA: TGTGCCAGCAGCCAGGCGGGAGGCGCGAACACCGGGGAGCTGTTTTTT
CDR3: CASSQAGGANTGELFF

V: TRBV28
J: TRBJ1-5
size: NA
D: TRBD1
DNA: TGTGCCAGTAGTTTAGTTGGACAGGGGCTGAATCAGCCCCAGCATTTT
CDR3: CASSLVGQGLNQPQHF

V: TRBV18
J: TRBJ2-3
size: NA
D: NA
DNA: TGTGCCAGCTCAGCCCCCGGGACTGTCCCGTATTTT
CDR3: CASSAPGTVPYF

V: TRBV23-1
J: TRBJ2-7
size: many
D: NA
DNA: TGCGCCAGCAGTCATCGGCAGGGGAGCTCCTACGAGCAGTACTTC
CDR3: CASSHRQGSSYEQYF

V: TRBV4-2
J: TRBJ2-2
size: once
D: TRBD1
DNA: TGTGCCAGCAGCCAAGAGGCTCGGGGGACAGGGGTCCCCGGGGAGCTGTTTTTT
CDR3: CASSQEARGTGVPGELFF

V: TRBV5-1
J: TRBJ2-1
size: NA
D: NA
DNA: TGCGCCAGCAGCTTGGACGGACTGGGTTACAATGAGCAGTTCTTC
CDR3: CASSLDGLGYNEQFF

V: TRBV12-3/TRBV12-4
J: TRBJ1-1
size: NA
D: NA
DNA: TGTGCCAGCAGTTACGGGGTTGGCACTGAAGCTTTCTTT
CDR3: CASSYGVGTEAFF

V: TRBV30
J: TRBJ1-6
size: NA
D: NA
DNA: TGTGCCTGGAGTGAATCTCATAATTCACCCCTCCACTTT
CDR3: CAWSESHNSPLHF

V: TRBV19
J: TRBJ2-6
size: NA
D: NA
DNA: TGTGCCAGTAGAGACAGCTCTGGGGCCAACGTCCTGACTTTC
CDR3: CASRDSSGANVLTF

V: TRBV5-1
J: TRBJ2-5
size: NA
D: TRBD1
DNA: TGCGCCAGCAGCTCCGGACAGGGATGGGGAAAGACCCAGTACTTC
CDR3: CASSSGQGWGKTQYF

V: TRBV10-3
J: TRBJ2-5
size: NA
D: TRBD2
DNA: TGTGCCATCAGTGAGGGGGAGGGTCCTACCTTGCAAGAGACCCAGTACTTC
CDR3: CAISEGEGPTLQETQYF

V: TRBV6-5
J: TRBJ1-1
size: NA
D: NA
DNA: TGTGCCAGCAGGCGGACAGTAAACACTGAAGCTTTCTTT
CDR3: CASRRTVNTEAFF

V: TRBV9
J: TRBJ1-6
size: NA
D: NA
DNA: TGTGCCAGCAGCGTAGGGGGCGGTTCACCCCTCCACTTT
CDR3: CASSVGGGSPLHF

V: TRBV19
J: TRBJ2-1
size: few
D: TRBD1
DNA: TGTGCCAGTAATGGGGGACAGGGATGGGGTGAGCAGTTCTTC
CDR3: CASNGGQGWGEQFF

V: TRBV28
J: TRBJ2-2
size: NA
D: NA
DNA: TGTGCCAGCGGTCCAGGGATTGCGAACACCGGGGAGCTGTTTTTT
CDR3: CASGPGIANTGELFF

V: TRBV5-6
J: TRBJ2-7
size: NA
D: TRBD1
DNA: TGTGCCAGCAGCTCGTTGGACAGGGGCTACGAGCAGTACTTC
CDR3: CASSSLDRGYEQYF

V: TRBV10-3
J: TRBJ1-4
size: NA
D: TRBD1
DNA: TGTGCCATCAGTGAGTCGAAAGGGAAGGGGGCCCAAACCGAAAAACTGTTTTTT
CDR3: CAISESKGKGAQTEKLFF

V: TRBV20-1
J: TRBJ2-1
size: NA
D: NA
DNA: TGCAGTGCTAGTGACGGGAGTGGCAATGAGCAGTTCTTC
CDR3: CSASDGSGNEQFF

V: TRBV4-3
J: TRBJ2-7
size: NA
D: NA
DNA: TGCGCCAGCAGCCAAGAGGGAGGTTCTAGCTCCTACGAGCAGTACTTC
CDR3: CASSQEGGSSSYEQYF

V: TRBV28
J: TRBJ2-1
size: NA
D: TRBD2
DNA: TGTGCCAGCAGTTTTGGGACTAGCGGGAGGGCCATAAATTTCCATGAGCAGTTCTTC
CDR3: CASSFGTSGRAINFHEQFF

V: TRBV7-2
J: TRBJ1-2
size: NA
D: TRBD1
DNA: TGTGCCAGCAGCTTAGACAGGGGTTCATTCTATGGCTACACCTTC
CDR3: CASSLDRGSFYGYTF

V: TRBV12-5
J: TRBJ2-7
size: NA
D: NA
DNA: TGTGCTAGTGGTTCAAACAGGTCGCGTCCCTACGAGCAGTACTTC
CDR3: CASGSNRSRPYEQYF

V: TRBV28
J: TRBJ1-2
size: few
D: NA
DNA: TGTGCCAGCAGTCTCTCTGGACAGTCTGACTATGGCTACACCTTC
CDR3: CASSLSGQSDYGYTF

V: TRBV12-3/TRBV12-4
J: TRBJ1-2
size: NA
D: NA
DNA: TGTGCCAGCAGCCCCACAGGGCTTGGCTACACCTTC
CDR3: CASSPTGLGYTF

V: TRBV2
J: TRBJ2-6
size: NA
D: NA
DNA: TGTGCCAGCAGTGAACCTTCCCCAGGGCTCTCTGGGGCCAACGTCCTGACTTTC
CDR3: CASSEPSPGLSGANVLTF

V: TRBV19
J: TRBJ1-3
size: NA
D: TRBD1
DNA: TGTGCCAGTAGTTTGACAGGGGCTGCCTCTGGAAACACCATATATTTT
CDR3: CASSLTGAASGNTIYF

V: TRBV3-1/TRBV3-2
J: TRBJ2-6
size: NA
D: NA
DNA: TGTGCCAGCAGCCGTTCGGGTTTCTCTGGGGCCAACGTCCTGACTTTC
CDR3: CASSRSGFSGANVLTF

V: TRBV19
J: TRBJ1-1
size: NA
D: TRBD1
DNA: TGTGCCAGTAGTATTAAGGGACAGGGGTTCGGCACTGAAGCTTTCTTT
CDR3: CASSIKGQGFGTEAFF

V: TRBV5-1
J: TRBJ2-5
size: once
D: TRBD2
DNA: TGCGCCAGCAGCTTGGCCGGGGGAGGGCAAGAGACCCAGTACTTC
CDR3: CASSLAGGGQETQYF

V: TRBV27
J: TRBJ1-1
size: NA
D: TRBD1
DNA: TGTGCCACCAGGGGAGGGACAGGGCATACTGAAGCTTTCTTT
CDR3: CATRGGTGHTEAFF

V: TRBV5-4
J: TRBJ1-2
size: few
D: TRBD1
DNA: TGTGCCAGCAGTTGGACAGGCCCAGGAGGCTACACCTTC
CDR3: CASSWTGPGGYTF

V: TRBV5-5
J: TRBJ1-1
size: NA
D: TRBD1
DNA: TGTGCCAGCAGCCGGACAGGAACTGAAGCTTTCTTT
CDR3: CASSRTGTEAFF

V: TRBV24-1
J: TRBJ2-7
size: NA
D: NA
DNA: TGTGCCACCAGTGAAGGAGGGTCCTACGAGCAGTACTTC
CDR3: CATSEGGSYEQYF

V: TRBV7-8
J: TRBJ1-4
size: few
D: NA
DNA: TGTGCCACGGCCCGGGGGGGCGGTGAAAAACTGTTTTTT
CDR3: CATARGGGEKLFF

V: TRBV5-4
J: TRBJ2-4
size: NA
D: TRBD1
DNA: TGTGCCAGCAGCTTCCGACAGGGCGGGAACATTCAGTACTTC
CDR3: CASSFRQGGNIQYF

V: TRBV11-2
J: TRBJ2-2
size: NA
D: NA
DNA: TGTGCCAGCAGCTTATACTCGAACACCGGGGAGCTGTTTTTT
CDR3: CASSLYSNTGELFF

V: TRBV3-1/TRBV3-2
J: TRBJ2-4
size: once
D: TRBD2
DNA: TGTGCCAGCAGCCAAGAGCTGGGGAGGGAATACATTCAGTACTTC
CDR3: CASSQELGREYIQYF

V: TRBV28
J: TRBJ2-7
size: NA
D: NA
DNA: TGTGCCAGCACCCCGACCCCCGGGACTCCGGTCGAGCAGTACTTC
CDR3: CASTPTPGTPVEQYF

V: TRBV30
J: TRBJ1-2
size: NA
D: NA
DNA: TGTGCCTGGAGCGCGGGACGGCTCTATGGCTACACCTTC
CDR3: CAWSAGRLYGYTF

V: TRBV5-6
J: TRBJ2-7
size: NA
D: NA
DNA: TGTGCCAGCAGCTTGAAGGCTAGCATAAGGTACGAGCAGTACTTC
CDR3: CASSLKASIRYEQYF

V: TRBV28
J: TRBJ2-2
size: once
D: TRBD2
DNA: TGTGCCAGCACCCGGGGACTAGCGGGAGTAGGAACCGGGGAGCTGTTTTTT
CDR3: CASTRGLAGVGTGELFF

V: TRBV5-5
J: TRBJ1-5
size: NA
D: NA
DNA: TGTGCCAGCACCATTTCGGGGAATAATCAGCCCCAGCATTTT
CDR3: CASTISGNNQPQHF

V: TRBV18
J: TRBJ1-4
size: few
D: TRBD1
DNA: TGTGCCAGCTCACCACGGCAGGGGGGTGAAAAACTGTTTTTT
CDR3: CASSPRQGGEKLFF

V: TRBV28
J: TRBJ1-2
size: NA
D: TRBD1
DNA: TGTGCCAGCAGCCAGGGACAGGGATCCTATGGCTACACCTTC
CDR3: CASSQGQGSYGYTF

V: TRBV28
J: TRBJ1-1
size: many
D: NA
DNA: TGTGCCAGCAGGCCACTCGGGGGGCGGACTGAAGCTTTCTTT
CDR3: CASRPLGGRTEAFF